Below, 27 T cell receptor beta chains from the same sample are listed, as sequenced in a study of blood T cell repertoires in COVID-19. Libraries were prepared by immunoSEQ multiplex PCR; TCRdb keeps only in-frame clonotypes and omits some of them. This sample carries roughly 320,000 clones, almost 85% of them seen once, and the ten largest clones take just over 7%. Sequencing was performed on peripheral blood. The source is a human donor in a cohort sampled during active COVID-19.

The count of this clone is one. The gene calls are TRBV19 and TRBJ2-7, with D tentatively TRBD2 (6 bases). The CDR3 sequence is 13 residues long. Germline loops: CDR1 LNHDA, CDR2 SQIVND (reference sequence). Trimming took 5 bases from V and 2 from J, leaving 10 bases between them. The CDR3 protein is CASSLGLTYEQYF. The CDR3 bases are TGTGCCAGTAGTCTGGGACTGACCTACGAGCAGTACTTC.

V is TRBV6-1 and J is TRBJ1-2; D is undetermined. The germline V and J ends were trimmed by 1 base and 6 bases, with 9 bases remaining between them. The length of the CDR3 is 13 residues. Germline loops: CDR1 MNHNS, CDR2 SASEGT. DNA of the CDR3: TGTGCCAGCAGTGAAGTCGGAGCTAATGGCTACACCTTC. Its protein product is CASSEVGANGYTF.

The J gene is TRBJ2-7, the V gene TRBV7-9; 7 bases are a match to TRBD1. Germline V gene lookup returns CDR1 SEHNR and CDR2 FQNEAQ (reference sequence). With 3 bases clipped from V and 0 bases from J, the junction kept 8 bases outside the gene matches. There are 16 residues in the CDR3. DNA of the CDR3: TGTGCCAGCAGCTTTAGGAAGGGGGCGAGCTCCTACGAGCAGTACTTC. Residues: CASSFRKGASSYEQYF.

The chain uses TRBV28 and TRBJ1-1; no reliable D call. Germline-derived CDR1 and CDR2 are MDHEN and SYDVKM. CDR3 length: 15 residues. Trimming left V 5 bases short and J 5 bases short, with 18 bases between. This CDR3 reads CASSTYGDGETEAFF. The CDR3 coding sequence is TGTGCCAGCAGTACTTATGGGGATGGGGAGACTGAAGCTTTCTTT. The full variable domain, rest sourced from reference TRBV28 and TRBJ1-1, is DVKVTQSSRYLVKRTGEKVFLECVQDMDHENMFWYRQDPGLGLRLIYFSYDVKMKEKGDIPEGYSVSREKKERFSLILESASTNQTSMYLCASSTYGDGETEAFFGQGTRLTVV.

CDR3 DNA sequence: TGCAGTGCCCCCTACGCCGGGGAGCTGTTTTTT. It yields the protein CSAPYAGELFF. The genes are TRBV20-1 and TRBJ2-2, with no clear D. Trimming cost V 6 bases and J 6 bases, with 8 bases left between them. CDR3 length: 11 amino acids. Germline values: CDR1 DFQATT, CDR2 SNEGSKA (reference sequence).

The rearrangement joins TRBV11-2 to TRBJ1-1; D gene ambiguous. V dropped 4 bases and J dropped 3 bases, with 18 bases sitting between them. Per the germline V gene, CDR1 is SGHAT and CDR2 is FQNNGV. This CDR3 has 16 residues. The chain's CDR3 is CASSSTDPPKYTEAFF. CDR3 nucleotides: TGTGCCAGCAGCTCTACAGATCCCCCAAAGTACACTGAAGCTTTCTTT.

This clone was seen only once. V usage is TRBV19 and J usage is TRBJ1-2; D call uncertain. Looked up from germline, CDR1 is LNHDA and CDR2 is SQIVND (reference sequence). CDR3 length: 14 amino acids. V shed 5 bases and J shed 4 bases, with 14 bases lying between them. The CDR3 nucleotides read TGTGCCAGTAGTTTCCGGTCCCTCCCCTATGGCTACACCTTC. It is translated as CASSFRSLPYGYTF.

V is TRBV12-5 and J is TRBJ2-1, with 10 positions matching TRBD2. V shed 0 bases and J 7 bases; nucleotides not matched to a gene: 6. Germline V CDR1 and CDR2: LGHNT, FRNRAP. This CDR3 spans 16 amino acids. In DNA, the CDR3 is TGTGCTAGTGGTTTGGTACTAGCGGGGAGGATGAATGAGCAGTTCTTC. The encoded protein is CASGLVLAGRMNEQFF.

DNA of the CDR3: TGTGCCACCAGCAGAGAACAGATCACCGGGGAGCTGTTTTTT. Translating it yields CATSREQITGELFF. This rearrangement joins TRBV15 to TRBJ2-2; D is unresolved. The germline V gene has CDR1 LNHNV and CDR2 YYDKDF (reference sequence). With 0 bases removed from V and 4 bases from J, the gap between germline ends came to 6 bases. The CDR3 is 14 residues long.

J is TRBJ1-2 and V is TRBV30; D not resolved. Between the trimmed V and J ends, which lost 0 bases and 5 bases, there was a span of 13 bases. The CDR3 is 14 residues long. The V gene's germline CDR1 is GTSNPN and CDR2 SVGIG (reference sequence). Here the CDR3 DNA reads TGTGCCTGGAGTGTACTAAAGGTGGAATATGGCTACACCTTC. Encoded protein: CAWSVLKVEYGYTF.

The chain carries TRBV30 and TRBJ1-1; D remains ambiguous. The V end lost 0 bases, the J end lost 0 bases, and 5 bases lay between the germline ends. This CDR3 comprises 13 residues. Germline-derived CDR1 and CDR2 are GTSNPN and SVGIG (reference sequence). CDR3 region: CAWSVNVNTEAFF. CDR3 bases: TGTGCCTGGAGTGTTAATGTGAACACTGAAGCTTTCTTT.

This clone was counted a single time. The chain employs TRBV29-1 and TRBJ2-5; 9 bases align to TRBD1. The CDR3 totals 15 residues. In germline, CDR1 is SQVTM, CDR2 ANQGSEA. V shed 6 bases and J 3 bases; nucleotides not matched to a gene: 11. As DNA, the CDR3 is TGCAGCGTCGCAAAGGGACAGGGAGGAAAAGAGACCCAGTACTTC. This codes for CSVAKGQGGKETQYF.

This clone was picked up many times. V usage is TRBV3-1 (or the pseudogene TRBV3-2) and J usage is TRBJ2-2; a weak D match, TRBD1 (7 bases). CDR3 size: 14 residues. Per the germline V gene, CDR1 is LGHDT and CDR2 is YNNKEL (reference sequence). The V gene lost 4 bases and the J gene lost 3 bases, with 9 bases spanning the gap. For the CDR3, the DNA is TGTGCCAGCAGCCCCAGGGGGGACACCGGGGAGCTGTTTTTT. Protein: CASSPRGDTGELFF.

CDR3 protein: CASSLTGGNQPQHF. The CDR3 nucleotides read TGTGCCAGCAGCCTGACAGGGGGCAATCAGCCCCAGCATTTT. The chain uses TRBV3-1 (or the pseudogene TRBV3-2) and TRBJ1-5; 8 bases fit TRBD1. CDR1 and CDR2 (germline): LGHDT, YNNKEL (reference sequence). This CDR3 contains 14 residues. V lost 4 bases and J lost 2; bases outside the gene matches: 1.

The chain uses TRBV6-5 and TRBJ1-2; D not certain. The CDR3 loop spans 15 amino acids. The germline CDR1 and CDR2 sequences are MNHEY and SVGAGI. V dropped 6 bases and J dropped 1 base, with 15 bases sitting between them. CDR3 sequence: CASSPVEAYNYGYTF. The CDR3, as DNA: TGTGCCAGCAGCCCCGTAGAAGCTTATAACTATGGCTACACCTTC.

V gene TRBV7-3 combines with J gene TRBJ1-2, with D perhaps matching TRBD1 (6 bases). CDR1 and CDR2 (germline): SGHTA, FQGTGA. This CDR3 is built from 13 residues. The germline V and J ends were trimmed by 6 bases and 1 base, with 9 bases remaining between them. CDR3 sequence reads: CASRPGHNYGYTF. CDR3 bases: TGTGCCAGCAGACCGGGACATAACTATGGCTACACCTTC.

This sequence joins TRBV7-2 and TRBJ2-7; 10 bases agree with TRBD1. V dropped 0 bases and J dropped 2; count of bases not matched to a gene: 4. The CDR3 sequence is 16 residues long. CDR1 and CDR2 from the germline V gene are SGHTA and FQGNSA. CDR3 amino acids: CASSLAGQGRAYEQYF. DNA for the CDR3: TGTGCCAGCAGCTTAGCGGGACAGGGGAGAGCCTACGAGCAGTACTTC.

The chain combines TRBV4-1 with TRBJ2-1; D not certain. CDR1 MGHRA and CDR2 YSYEKL come from the germline V gene. This CDR3 contains 14 residues. Trimming shortened V by 0 bases and J by 2 bases, and 5 bases separated the two germline ends. CDR3 sequence: CASSQDGPYNEQFF. CDR3 in DNA: TGCGCCAGCAGCCAAGATGGGCCCTACAATGAGCAGTTCTTC.

This clone was recorded only once. The rearrangement joins TRBV6-5 to TRBJ2-1; 14 nucleotides align to TRBD2. Germline CDR1 is MNHEY and CDR2 is SVGAGI. This CDR3 is built from 15 residues. Trimming took 10 bases from V and 9 from J; bases not matched to a gene: 11. The CDR3 region has the DNA TGTGCCACCACCTCGACTAGCGGGGGGGCGGGTGAGCAGTTCTTC. This translates into CATTSTSGGAGEQFF.

The chain carries TRBV18 and TRBJ1-3; 7 positions agree with TRBD1. The V gene's germline CDR1 is KGHSH and CDR2 LQKENI. V shed 3 bases, J shed 0 bases, and the junction held 17 bases outside the gene matches. The CDR3 has 20 residues. CDR3 bases: TGTGCCAGCTCACCGCCCAAGGGGGCAGGGGTATGGAGCTCTGGAAACACCATATATTTT. Amino acids: CASSPPKGAGVWSSGNTIYF.

This rearrangement joins TRBV29-1 to TRBJ2-5; 7 nucleotides align to TRBD1. V shed 6 bases and J 5 bases; nucleotides not matched to a gene: 6. The CDR3 is made up of 12 amino acids. Germline CDR1 is SQVTM and CDR2 is ANQGSEA. In DNA, the CDR3 is TGCAGCGTAGACAGGGCGATCGAGACCCAGTACTTC. As protein: CSVDRAIETQYF.

The chain employs TRBV12-3 or TRBV12-4 and TRBJ1-5; D is unclear. The CDR3 covers 12 residues. Between the trimmed V and J ends, which lost 8 bases and 2 bases, there was a span of 7 bases. Here the CDR3 DNA reads TGTGCCAGCTGGAGGGGCAATCAGCCCCAGCATTTT. It codes for CASWRGNQPQHF.

V gene TRBV5-8 combines with J gene TRBJ1-1, with 8 positions matching TRBD1. J lost 5 bases, V lost 2 bases, and 5 bases had no gene match. Germline V lookup: CDR1 SGHTS, CDR2 YDEGEE. This CDR3 is built from 14 residues. The CDR3 loop reads CASSFKNRGTEAFF. CDR3 DNA: TGTGCCAGCAGCTTCAAAAACAGGGGGACTGAAGCTTTCTTT. The variable domain in full, completed from reference TRBV5-8 and TRBJ1-1, reads EAGVTQSPTHLIKTRGQQATLRCSPISGHTSVYWYQQALGLGLQFLLWYDEGEERNRGNFPPRFSGRQFPNYSSELNVNALELEDSALYLCASSFKNRGTEAFFGQGTRLTVV.

The chain carries TRBV5-1 and TRBJ2-1; possible D gene TRBD2, 7 bases. This CDR3 spans 15 amino acids. Trimming left V 2 bases short and J 0 bases short, with 9 bases between. The germline gives CDR1 SGHRS, CDR2 YFSETQ. CDR3 loop: CASSLGGASYNEQFF. The CDR3 nucleotides are TGCGCCAGCAGCTTAGGGGGGGCCTCCTACAATGAGCAGTTCTTC. The whole variable domain, filled in from reference TRBV5-1 and TRBJ2-1, reads KAGVTQTPRYLIKTRGQQVTLSCSPISGHRSVSWYQQTPGQGLQFLFEYFSETQRNKGNFPGRFSGRQFSNSRSEMNVSTLELGDSALYLCASSLGGASYNEQFFGPGTRLTVL.

This chain uses TRBV30 with TRBJ1-4; TRBD1 might be the D (5 bases). Germline CDR1 reads GTSNPN; CDR2 reads SVGIG (reference sequence). There are 14 residues in the CDR3. The V and J ends lost 0 bases and 6 bases respectively, with 11 bases between them. CDR3 amino acids: CAWSVRGLDEKLFF. DNA for the CDR3: TGTGCCTGGAGTGTACGGGGGTTGGATGAAAAACTGTTTTTT.

The rearrangement uses TRBV24-1 and TRBJ1-2; a possible D gene is TRBD1 (6 bases). The CDR3 contains 12 residues. V was cut by 7 bases and J by 5 bases, with 10 bases left in between. CDR1 KGHDR and CDR2 SFDVKD come from the germline V gene. CDR3: CATSQGYYGYTF. The CDR3 region has the DNA TGTGCCACCAGCCAGGGGTATTATGGCTACACCTTC.

V is TRBV19 and J is TRBJ2-2; tentatively, D is TRBD2 (7 bases). The CDR3 consists of 18 residues. V was pared by 1 base and J by 0 bases, with 15 bases between. Germline V gives CDR1 LNHDA, CDR2 SQIVND (reference sequence). The chain's CDR3 is CASSIGNREGPNTGELFF. The DNA of the CDR3 is TGTGCCAGTAGTATAGGTAACAGGGAGGGGCCGAACACCGGGGAGCTGTTTTTT.